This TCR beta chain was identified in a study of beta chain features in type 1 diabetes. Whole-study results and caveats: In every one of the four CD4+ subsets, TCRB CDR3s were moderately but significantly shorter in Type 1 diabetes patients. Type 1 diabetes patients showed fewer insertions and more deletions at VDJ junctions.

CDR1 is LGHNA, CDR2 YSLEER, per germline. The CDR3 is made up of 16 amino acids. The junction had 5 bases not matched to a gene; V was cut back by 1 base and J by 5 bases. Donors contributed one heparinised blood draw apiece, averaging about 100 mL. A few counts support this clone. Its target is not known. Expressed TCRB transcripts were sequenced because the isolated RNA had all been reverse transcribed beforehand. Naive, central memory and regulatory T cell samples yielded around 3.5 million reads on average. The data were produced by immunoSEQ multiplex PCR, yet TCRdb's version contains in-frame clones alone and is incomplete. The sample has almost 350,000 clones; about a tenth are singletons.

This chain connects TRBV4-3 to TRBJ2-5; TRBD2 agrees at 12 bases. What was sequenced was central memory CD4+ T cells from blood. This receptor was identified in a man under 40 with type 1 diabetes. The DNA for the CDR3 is TGCGCCAGCAGCCAAGGGACTAGCGGGGTTGCGGAGACCCAGTACTTC. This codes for CASSQGTSGVAETQYF.